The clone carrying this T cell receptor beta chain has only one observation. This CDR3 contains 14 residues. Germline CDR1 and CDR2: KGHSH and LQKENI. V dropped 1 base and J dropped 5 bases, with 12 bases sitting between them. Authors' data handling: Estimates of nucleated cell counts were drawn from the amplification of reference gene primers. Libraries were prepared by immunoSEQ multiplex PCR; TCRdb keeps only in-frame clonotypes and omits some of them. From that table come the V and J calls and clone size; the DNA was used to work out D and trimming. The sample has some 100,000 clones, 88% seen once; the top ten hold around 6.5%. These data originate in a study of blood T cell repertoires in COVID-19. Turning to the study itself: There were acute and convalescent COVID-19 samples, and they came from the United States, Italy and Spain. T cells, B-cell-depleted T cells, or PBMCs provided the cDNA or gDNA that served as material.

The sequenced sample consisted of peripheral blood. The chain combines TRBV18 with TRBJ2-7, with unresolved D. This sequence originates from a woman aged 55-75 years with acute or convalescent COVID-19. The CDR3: CASSPLPGSNEQYF. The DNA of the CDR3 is TGTGCCAGCTCACCACTCCCCGGTTCCAACGAGCAGTACTTC.